This record concerns one T cell receptor (beta chain) sequence. Its specificity is not known. These data belong to a study of cytomegalovirus exposure and HLA in healthy donors. About the research overall: Out of 150 million to 200 million T cells, an earlier analysis found 117 million unique TCR beta sequences in total.

Overall study findings and caveats: TCR beta chains numbering under 200 were designated cytomegalovirus-associated. The classifier was said to identify cytomegalovirus status with high specificity and sensitivity. In a later analysis, TCR beta V- and J-gene trimming was associated with a missense DCLRE1C variant.

It was with 60 Vbeta and 13 Jbeta primers that the PCR ran. Profiled with immunoSEQ multiplex PCR; TCRdb holds only in-frame clones, not every one. The data contain around 80,000 clones, approximately 60% of them singletons. The V segment lost 0 bases and the J segment 4 bases; nucleotides outside the gene matches: 6. The CDR3 spans 16 residues. Germline CDR1 is SGHTA and CDR2 is FQGTGA. The TCR originated in a male donor in good health and CMV-seropositive. Sequencing was carried out using PBMCs. J is TRBJ2-7 and V is TRBV7-3, with 10 nucleotides matching TRBD1. The CDR3 reads CASSLTGDRGVYEQYF. For the CDR3, the DNA is TGTGCCAGCAGCTTAACGGGGGACAGGGGTGTTTACGAGCAGTACTTC.